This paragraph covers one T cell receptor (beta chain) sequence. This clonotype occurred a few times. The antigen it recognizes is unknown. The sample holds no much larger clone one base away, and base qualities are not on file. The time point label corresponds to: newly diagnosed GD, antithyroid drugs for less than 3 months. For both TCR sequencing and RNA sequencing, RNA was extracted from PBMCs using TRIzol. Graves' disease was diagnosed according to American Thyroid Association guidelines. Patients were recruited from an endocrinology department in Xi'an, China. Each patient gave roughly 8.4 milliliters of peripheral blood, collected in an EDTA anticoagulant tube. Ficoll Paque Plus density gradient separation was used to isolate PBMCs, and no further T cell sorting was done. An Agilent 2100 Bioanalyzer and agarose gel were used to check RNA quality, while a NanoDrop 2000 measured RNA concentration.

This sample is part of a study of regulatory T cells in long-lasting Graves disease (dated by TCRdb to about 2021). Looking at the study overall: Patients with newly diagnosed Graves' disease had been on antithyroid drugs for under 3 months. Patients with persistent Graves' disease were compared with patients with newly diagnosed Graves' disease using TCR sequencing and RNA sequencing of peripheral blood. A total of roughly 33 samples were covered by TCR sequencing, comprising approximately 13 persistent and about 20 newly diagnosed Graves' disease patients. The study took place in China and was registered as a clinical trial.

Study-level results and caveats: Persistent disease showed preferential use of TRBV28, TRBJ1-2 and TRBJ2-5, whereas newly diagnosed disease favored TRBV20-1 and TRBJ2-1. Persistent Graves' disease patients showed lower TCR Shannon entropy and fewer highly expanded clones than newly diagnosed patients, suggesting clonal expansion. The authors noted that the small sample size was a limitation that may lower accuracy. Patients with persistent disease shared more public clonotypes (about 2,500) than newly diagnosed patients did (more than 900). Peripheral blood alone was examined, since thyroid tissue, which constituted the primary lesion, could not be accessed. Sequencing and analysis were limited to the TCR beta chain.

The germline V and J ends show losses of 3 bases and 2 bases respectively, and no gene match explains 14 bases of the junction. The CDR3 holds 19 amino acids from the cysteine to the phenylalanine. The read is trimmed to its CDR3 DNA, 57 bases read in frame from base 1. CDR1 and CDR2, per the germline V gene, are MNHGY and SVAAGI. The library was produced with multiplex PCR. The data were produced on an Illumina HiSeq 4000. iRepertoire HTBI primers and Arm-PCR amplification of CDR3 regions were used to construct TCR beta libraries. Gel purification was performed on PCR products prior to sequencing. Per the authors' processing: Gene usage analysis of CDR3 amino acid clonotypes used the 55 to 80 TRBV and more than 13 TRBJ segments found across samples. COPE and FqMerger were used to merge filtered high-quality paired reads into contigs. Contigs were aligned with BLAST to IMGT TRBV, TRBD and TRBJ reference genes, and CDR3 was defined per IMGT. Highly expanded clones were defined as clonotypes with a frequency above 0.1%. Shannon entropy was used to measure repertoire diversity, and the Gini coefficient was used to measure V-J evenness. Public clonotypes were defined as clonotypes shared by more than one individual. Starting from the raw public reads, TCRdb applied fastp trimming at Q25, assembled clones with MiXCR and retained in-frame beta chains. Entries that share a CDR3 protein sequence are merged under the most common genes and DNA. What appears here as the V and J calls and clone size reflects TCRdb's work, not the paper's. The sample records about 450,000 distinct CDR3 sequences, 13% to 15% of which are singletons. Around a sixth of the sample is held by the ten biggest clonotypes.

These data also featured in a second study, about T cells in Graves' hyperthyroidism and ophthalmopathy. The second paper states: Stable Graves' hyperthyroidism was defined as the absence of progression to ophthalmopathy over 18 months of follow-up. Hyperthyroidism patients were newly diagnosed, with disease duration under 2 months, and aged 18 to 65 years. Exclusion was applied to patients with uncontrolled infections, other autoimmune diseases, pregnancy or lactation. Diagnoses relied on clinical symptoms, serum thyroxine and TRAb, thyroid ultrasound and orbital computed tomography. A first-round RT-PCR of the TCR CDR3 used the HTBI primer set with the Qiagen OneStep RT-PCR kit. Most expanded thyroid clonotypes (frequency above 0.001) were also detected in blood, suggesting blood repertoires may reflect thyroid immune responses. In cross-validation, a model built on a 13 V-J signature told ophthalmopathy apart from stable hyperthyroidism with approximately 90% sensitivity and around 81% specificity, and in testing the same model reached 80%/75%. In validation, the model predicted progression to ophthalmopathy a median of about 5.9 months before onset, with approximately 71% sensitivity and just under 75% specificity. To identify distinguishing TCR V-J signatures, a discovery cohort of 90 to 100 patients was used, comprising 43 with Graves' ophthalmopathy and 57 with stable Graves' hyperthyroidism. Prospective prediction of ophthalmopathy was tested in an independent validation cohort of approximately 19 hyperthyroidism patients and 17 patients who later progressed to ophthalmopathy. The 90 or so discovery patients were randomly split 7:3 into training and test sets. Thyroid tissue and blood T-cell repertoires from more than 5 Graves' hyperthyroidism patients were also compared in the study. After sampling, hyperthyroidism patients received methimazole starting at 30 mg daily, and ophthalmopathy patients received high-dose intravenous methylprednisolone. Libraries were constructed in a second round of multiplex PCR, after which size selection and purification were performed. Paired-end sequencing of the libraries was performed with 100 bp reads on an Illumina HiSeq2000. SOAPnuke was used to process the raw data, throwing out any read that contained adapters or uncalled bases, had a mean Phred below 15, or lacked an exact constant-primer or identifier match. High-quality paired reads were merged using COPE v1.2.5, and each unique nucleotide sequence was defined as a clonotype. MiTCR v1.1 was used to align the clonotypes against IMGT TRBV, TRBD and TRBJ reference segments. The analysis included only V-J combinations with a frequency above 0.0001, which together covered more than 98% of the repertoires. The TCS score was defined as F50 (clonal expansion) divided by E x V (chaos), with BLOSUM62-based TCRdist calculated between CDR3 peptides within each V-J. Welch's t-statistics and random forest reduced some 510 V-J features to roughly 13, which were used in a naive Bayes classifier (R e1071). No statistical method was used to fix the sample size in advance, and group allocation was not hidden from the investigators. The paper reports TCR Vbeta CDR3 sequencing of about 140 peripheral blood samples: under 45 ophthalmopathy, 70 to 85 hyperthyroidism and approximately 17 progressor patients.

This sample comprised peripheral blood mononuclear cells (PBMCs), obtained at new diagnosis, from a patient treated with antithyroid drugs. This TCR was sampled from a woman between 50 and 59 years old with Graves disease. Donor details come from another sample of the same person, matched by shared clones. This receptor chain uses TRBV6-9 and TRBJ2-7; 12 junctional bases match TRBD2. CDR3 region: CASSYSPPVGLAGTYEQYF. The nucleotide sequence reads TGTGCCAGCAGTTACTCCCCCCCCGTCGGACTAGCGGGGACCTACGAGCAGTACTTC.